The 17 T cell receptor beta chains reported below all come from one sample, sequenced in a study of beta chain features in type 1 diabetes. The sequenced template was cDNA made from the entire isolated RNA. Profiled with immunoSEQ multiplex PCR; TCRdb holds only in-frame clones, not every one. The table lists 130,000 to 150,000 clones, 6% to 7.5% of them singletons. Input material: central memory CD4+ T cells from blood. These receptors originate from a woman younger than 45 in good health.

The table lists this clone with many counts. This chain connects TRBV29-1 to TRBJ2-3; perhaps TRBD1 as D (5 bases). V was cut by 4 bases and J by 2 bases, with 10 bases left in between. The CDR3 runs to 13 residues. Germline V gives CDR1 SQVTM, CDR2 ANQGSEA. The CDR3 DNA reads as TGCAGCGTTGGTTCAGGGCCCACAGATACGCAGTATTTT. The encoded protein is CSVGSGPTDTQYF.

This clone was found a few times. The V and J genes are TRBV6-5 and TRBJ2-3, with 7 bases matching TRBD1. CDR1 is MNHEY and CDR2 is SVGAGI in the germline V gene. With 5 bases clipped from V and 9 bases from J, the junction kept 5 bases outside the gene matches. The CDR3 is made up of 12 amino acids. The CDR3 loop is CASSPRQGTQYF. The CDR3 nucleotides are TGTGCCAGCAGTCCAAGACAGGGAACGCAGTATTTT.

The sample holds a few counts of this clone. The chain recombines TRBV29-1 with TRBJ2-7; 8 nucleotides line up with TRBD2. CDR1 is SQVTM and CDR2 is ANQGSEA in the germline V gene. V was pared by 7 bases and J by 7 bases, with 18 bases of the junction left unmatched. The CDR3 is 15 residues long. The CDR3 DNA follows: TGCAGCGCCCGACTCACGGGGGGGCGGCGAGAAGAGCAGTACTTC. Translation gives CSARLTGGRREEQYF.

The chain has TRBV6-5 and TRBJ2-3; the D gene is possibly TRBD1 (5 bases). Germline CDR1 is MNHEY and CDR2 is SVGAGI. Trimming cost V 6 bases and J 1 base, with 11 bases left between them. This CDR3 is 14 amino acids long. In nucleotides, the CDR3 is TGTGCCAGCAGCCCCCCAGGGCGCACAGATACGCAGTATTTT. Its translation: CASSPPGRTDTQYF.

A few counts support this clone. V and J are TRBV4-3 and TRBJ1-3; 7 nucleotides match TRBD1. The CDR3 has 17 amino acids. Germline trimming cut 1 base from V and 0 bases from J; bases unmatched to any gene: 6. Germline CDR1 and CDR2: LGHNA and YSLEER. The CDR3 DNA follows: TGCGCCAGCAGCCAAGCCGGGACAGCCAGCTCTGGAAACACCATATATTTT. This gives the protein CASSQAGTASSGNTIYF.

This clone was counted a few times. The chain is built from TRBV19 and TRBJ1-5; TRBD1 agrees at 10 bases. V gave up 4 bases and J gave up 1 base; unmatched junction bases: 10. This CDR3 region has 18 residues. CDR1 and CDR2 from the germline V gene are LNHDA and SQIVND (reference sequence). This CDR3 is CASSTQGTGVESNQPQHF. The CDR3 nucleotides are TGTGCCAGTAGTACCCAAGGGACAGGGGTGGAAAGCAATCAGCCCCAGCATTTT.

This clone was picked up a small number of times. The chain uses TRBV28 and TRBJ1-1, with 10 positions matching TRBD1. V gave up 5 bases and J gave up 12 bases; unmatched junction bases: 9. The CDR3 length is 13 residues. Germline V gene sequence: CDR1 MDHEN, CDR2 SYDVKM. CDR3 nucleotide sequence: TGTGCCAGCAGTAGATCCGGGACAGGGGTATCTTTCTTT. Its translation is CASSRSGTGVSFF.

This clone was detected many times. J is TRBJ2-1 and V is TRBV7-3; 9 bases align to TRBD2. Germline values: CDR1 SGHTA, CDR2 FQGTGA. This CDR3 region has 15 residues. The junction had 2 bases not matched to a gene; V was cut back by 5 bases and J by 0 bases. For the CDR3, the DNA is TGTGCCAGCAGCATTAGCGGGAGCTCCTACAATGAGCAGTTCTTC. As protein: CASSISGSSYNEQFF.

In this sample, this clone turned up many times. This chain links TRBV28 with TRBJ2-2; no clear D gene. The germline V gene encodes CDR1 MDHEN and CDR2 SYDVKM. V lost 7 bases, J lost 5 bases, and 8 bases lay in between. CDR3 size: 12 residues. The CDR3 reads CASNRYTGELFF. The CDR3, as DNA: TGTGCCAGCAATAGATATACCGGGGAGCTGTTTTTT.

This clone showed up just a few times. V gene TRBV5-1 combines with J gene TRBJ2-3; possible D gene TRBD1, 6 bases. The CDR3 sequence is 15 residues long. Germline assignment: CDR1 SGHRS and CDR2 YFSETQ. The V gene lost 4 bases and the J gene lost 2 bases, with 14 bases spanning the gap. DNA of the CDR3: TGCGCCAGCAGCCTGACAGGTTATCCCACAGATACGCAGTATTTT. The encoded protein is CASSLTGYPTDTQYF.

The rearrangement links TRBV11-2 to TRBJ2-6; TRBD1 matches at 9 bases. CDR3 length equals 17 residues. Germline V gene lookup returns CDR1 SGHAT and CDR2 FQNNGV. V was pared by 5 bases and J by 4 bases, with 9 bases of the junction left unmatched. CDR3 DNA: TGTGCCAGCAGCCCGGGACAGGGTTCTTCCGGGGCCAACGTCCTGACTTTC. It specifies CASSPGQGSSGANVLTF.

The chain employs TRBV28 and TRBJ2-3; TRBD2 matches 7 bases. This CDR3 comprises 15 residues. V was pared by 7 bases and J by 4 bases, with 11 bases of the junction left unmatched. Germline CDR1 and CDR2: MDHEN and SYDVKM. CDR3 in amino acids: CASIMPGRGADTQYF. As DNA, the CDR3 is TGTGCCAGCATCATGCCGGGGAGGGGTGCAGATACGCAGTATTTT.

The sample holds a few counts of this clone. The chain recombines TRBV9 with TRBJ2-5, with D tentatively TRBD2 (6 bases). This CDR3 is 18 amino acids long. In germline, CDR1 is SGDLS, CDR2 YYNGEE. V was trimmed by 0 bases and J by 5 bases, leaving 23 bases between them. CDR3 nucleotide sequence: TGTGCCAGCAGCGTAGCTGGCGGGGCTATCAATGGAGGGGAGACCCAGTACTTC. Encoded protein: CASSVAGGAINGGETQYF. Drawing the rest from reference TRBV9 and TRBJ2-5, the complete variable domain is DSGVTQTPKHLITATGQRVTLRCSPRSGDLSVYWYQQSLDQGLQFLIQYYNGEERAKGNILERFSAQQFPDLHSELNLSSLELGDSALYFCASSVAGGAINGGETQYFGPGTRLLVL.

V usage is TRBV7-2 and J usage is TRBJ2-3; D might be TRBD2 (5 bases). Trimming left V 2 bases short and J 4 bases short, with 10 bases between. Germline loops: CDR1 SGHTA, CDR2 FQGNSA. This CDR3 is 14 amino acids long. CDR3 in amino acids: CASSLSRDSDTQYF. CDR3 DNA sequence: TGTGCCAGCAGCTTATCGAGGGATTCAGATACGCAGTATTTT.

This clone has more than one count but fewer than ten. The chain recombines TRBV7-9 with TRBJ2-6; D is unresolved. The CDR3 is made up of 15 amino acids. V lost 4 bases and J lost 0, with 7 bases in between. Per the germline V gene, CDR1 is SEHNR and CDR2 is FQNEAQ (reference sequence). DNA of the CDR3: TGTGCCAGCAGCTCCGTGAGCTCTGGGGCCAACGTCCTGACTTTC. It encodes CASSSVSSGANVLTF.

The gene calls are TRBV14 and TRBJ2-7; 7 bases match TRBD2. Germline loops: CDR1 SGHDN, CDR2 FVKESK. Losses at the gene ends were 5 bases for V and 3 bases for J; bases not matched to a gene: 10. This CDR3 has 15 amino acids. The CDR3 coding sequence is TGTGCCAGCAGCTCGCCTGGCGGGAGAATCTACGAGCAGTACTTC. Its protein is CASSSPGGRIYEQYF.

This clone occurred many times. CDR3: CSVRDSEQYF. CDR3 DNA: TGCAGCGTAAGGGACAGCGAGCAGTACTTC. The chain has TRBV29-1 and TRBJ2-7; 7 bases align to TRBD1. V lost 6 bases and J lost 6; bases outside the gene matches: 2. The CDR3 sequence is 10 residues long. Germline V gene data show CDR1 as SQVTM and CDR2 as ANQGSEA.